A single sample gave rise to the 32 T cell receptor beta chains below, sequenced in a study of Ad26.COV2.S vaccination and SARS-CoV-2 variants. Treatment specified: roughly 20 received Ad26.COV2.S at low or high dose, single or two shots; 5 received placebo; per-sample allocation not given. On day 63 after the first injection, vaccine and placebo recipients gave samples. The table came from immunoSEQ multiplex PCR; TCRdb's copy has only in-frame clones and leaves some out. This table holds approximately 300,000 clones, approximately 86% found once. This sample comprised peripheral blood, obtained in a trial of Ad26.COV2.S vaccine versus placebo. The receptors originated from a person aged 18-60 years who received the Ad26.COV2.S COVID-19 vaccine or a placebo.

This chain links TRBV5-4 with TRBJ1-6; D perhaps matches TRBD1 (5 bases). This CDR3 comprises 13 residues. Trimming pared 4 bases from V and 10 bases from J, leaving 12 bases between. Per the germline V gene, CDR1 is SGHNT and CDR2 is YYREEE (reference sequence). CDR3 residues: CASSGARGSPLHF. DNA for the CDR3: TGTGCCAGCAGCGGCGCTCGGGGGTCACCCCTCCACTTT.

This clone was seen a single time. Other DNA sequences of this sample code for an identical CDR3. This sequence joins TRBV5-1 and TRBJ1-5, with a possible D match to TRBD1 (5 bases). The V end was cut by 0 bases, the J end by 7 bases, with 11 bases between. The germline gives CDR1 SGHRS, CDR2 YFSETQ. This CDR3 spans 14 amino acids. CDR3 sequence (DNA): TGCGCCAGCAGCTTGGAGGGCGCAGGGCAGCCCCAGCATTTT. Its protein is CASSLEGAGQPQHF.

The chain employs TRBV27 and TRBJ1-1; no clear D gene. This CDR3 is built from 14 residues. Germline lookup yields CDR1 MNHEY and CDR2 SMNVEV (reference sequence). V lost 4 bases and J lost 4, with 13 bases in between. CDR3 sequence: CASSSPLTATEAFF. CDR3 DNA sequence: TGTGCCAGCAGTTCGCCTCTTACAGCCACTGAAGCTTTCTTT.

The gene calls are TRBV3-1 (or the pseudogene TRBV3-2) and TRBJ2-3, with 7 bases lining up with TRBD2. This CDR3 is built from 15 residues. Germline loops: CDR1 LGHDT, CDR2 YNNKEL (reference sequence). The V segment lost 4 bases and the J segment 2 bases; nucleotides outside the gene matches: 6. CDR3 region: CASSPRGSYTDTQYF. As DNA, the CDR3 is TGTGCCAGCAGCCCGCGGGGGTCCTACACAGATACGCAGTATTTT.

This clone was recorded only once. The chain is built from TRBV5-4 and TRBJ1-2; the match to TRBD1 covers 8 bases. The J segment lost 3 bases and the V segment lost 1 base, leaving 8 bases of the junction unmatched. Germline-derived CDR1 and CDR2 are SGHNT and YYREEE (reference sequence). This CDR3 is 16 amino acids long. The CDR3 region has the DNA TGTGCCAGCAGCTTGTCCAGGGGGCTTGGTGACTATGGCTACACCTTC. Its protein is CASSLSRGLGDYGYTF.

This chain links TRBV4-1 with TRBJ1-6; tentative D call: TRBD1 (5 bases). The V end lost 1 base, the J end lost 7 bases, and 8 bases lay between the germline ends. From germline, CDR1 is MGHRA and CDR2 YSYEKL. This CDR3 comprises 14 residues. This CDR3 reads CASSQGRANSPLHF. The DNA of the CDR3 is TGCGCCAGCAGCCAAGGCAGGGCAAATTCACCCCTCCACTTT.

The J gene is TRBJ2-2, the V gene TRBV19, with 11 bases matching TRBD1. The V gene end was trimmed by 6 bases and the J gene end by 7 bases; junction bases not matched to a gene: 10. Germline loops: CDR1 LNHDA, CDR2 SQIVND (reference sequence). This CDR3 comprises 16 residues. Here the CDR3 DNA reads TGTGCCAGTAGGCATCCCGGACAGGGGGCTATCGGGGAGCTGTTTTTT. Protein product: CASRHPGQGAIGELFF.

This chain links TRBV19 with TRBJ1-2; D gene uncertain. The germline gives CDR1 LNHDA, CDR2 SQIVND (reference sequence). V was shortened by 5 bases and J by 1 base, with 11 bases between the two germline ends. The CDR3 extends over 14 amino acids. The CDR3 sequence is CASSSERVNYGYTF. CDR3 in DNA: TGTGCCAGTAGTTCGGAGAGGGTTAACTATGGCTACACCTTC. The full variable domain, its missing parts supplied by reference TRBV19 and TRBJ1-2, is DGGITQSPKYLFRKEGQNVTLSCEQNLNHDAMYWYRQDPGQGLRLIYYSQIVNDFQKGDIAEGYSVSREKKESFPLTVTSAQKNPTAFYLCASSSERVNYGYTFGSGTRLTVV.

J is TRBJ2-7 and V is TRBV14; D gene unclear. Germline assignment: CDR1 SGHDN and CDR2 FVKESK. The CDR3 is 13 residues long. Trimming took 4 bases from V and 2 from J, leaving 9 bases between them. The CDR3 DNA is TGTGCCAGCAGCCCAGACAACACCTACGAGCAGTACTTC. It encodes CASSPDNTYEQYF.

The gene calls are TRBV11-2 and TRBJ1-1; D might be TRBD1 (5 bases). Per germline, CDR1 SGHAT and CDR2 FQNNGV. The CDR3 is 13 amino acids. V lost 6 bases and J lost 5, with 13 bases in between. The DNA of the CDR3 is TGTGCCAGCAGTTTGACGGAGGGGACTGAAGCTTTCTTT. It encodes CASSLTEGTEAFF.

The CDR3 loop is CASSVEGRRQETQYF. In DNA form, the CDR3 reads TGTGCCAGCAGCGTAGAGGGTAGGCGGCAAGAGACCCAGTACTTC. The genes are TRBV9 and TRBJ2-5; unclear D gene. This CDR3 has 15 amino acids. From germline, CDR1 is SGDLS and CDR2 YYNGEE. V was clipped by 0 bases and J by 2 bases, with 11 bases between them.

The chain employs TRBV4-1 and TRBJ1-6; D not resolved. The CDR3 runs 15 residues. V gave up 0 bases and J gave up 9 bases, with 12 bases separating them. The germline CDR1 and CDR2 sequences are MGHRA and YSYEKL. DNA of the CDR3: TGCGCCAGCAGCCAAGATGGCGTCAGCGGTTCACCCCTCCACTTT. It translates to CASSQDGVSGSPLHF.

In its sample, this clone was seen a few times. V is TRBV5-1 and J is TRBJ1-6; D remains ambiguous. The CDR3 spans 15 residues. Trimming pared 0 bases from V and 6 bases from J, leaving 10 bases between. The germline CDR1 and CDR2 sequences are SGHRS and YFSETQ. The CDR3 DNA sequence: TGCGCCAGCAGCTTGGAGCTGGAGGGTAATTCACCCCTCCACTTT. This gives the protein CASSLELEGNSPLHF. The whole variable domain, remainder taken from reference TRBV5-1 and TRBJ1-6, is KAGVTQTPRYLIKTRGQQVTLSCSPISGHRSVSWYQQTPGQGLQFLFEYFSETQRNKGNFPGRFSGRQFSNSRSEMNVSTLELGDSALYLCASSLELEGNSPLHFGNGTRLTVT.

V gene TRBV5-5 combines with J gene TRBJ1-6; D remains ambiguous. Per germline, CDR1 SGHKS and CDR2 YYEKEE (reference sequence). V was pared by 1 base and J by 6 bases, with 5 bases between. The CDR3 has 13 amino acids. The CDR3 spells CASSLIGNSPLHF. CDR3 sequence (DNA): TGTGCCAGCAGCTTGATAGGTAATTCACCCCTCCACTTT.

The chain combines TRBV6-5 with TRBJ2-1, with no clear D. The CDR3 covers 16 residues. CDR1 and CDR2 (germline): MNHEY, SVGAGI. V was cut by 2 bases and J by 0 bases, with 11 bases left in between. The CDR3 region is CASSYPYSTSYNEQFF. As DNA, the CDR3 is TGTGCCAGCAGTTACCCCTACAGCACCTCCTACAATGAGCAGTTCTTC.

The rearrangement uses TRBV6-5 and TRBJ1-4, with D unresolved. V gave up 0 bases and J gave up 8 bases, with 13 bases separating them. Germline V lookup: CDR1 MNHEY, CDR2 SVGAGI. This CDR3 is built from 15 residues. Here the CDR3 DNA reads TGTGCCAGCAGTTACTCGATGTGGACGGTAGAAAAACTGTTTTTT. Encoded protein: CASSYSMWTVEKLFF.

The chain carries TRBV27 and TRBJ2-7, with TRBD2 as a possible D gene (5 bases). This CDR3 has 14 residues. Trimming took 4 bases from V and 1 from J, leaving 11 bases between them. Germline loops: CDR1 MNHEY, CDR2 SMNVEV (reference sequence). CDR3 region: CASSSRTESYEQYF. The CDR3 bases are TGTGCCAGCAGTTCCCGGACTGAGTCCTACGAGCAGTACTTC.

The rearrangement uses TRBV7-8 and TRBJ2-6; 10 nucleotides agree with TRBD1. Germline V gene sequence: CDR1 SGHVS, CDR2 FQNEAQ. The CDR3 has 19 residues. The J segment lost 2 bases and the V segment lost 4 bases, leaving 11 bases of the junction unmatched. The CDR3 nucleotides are TGTGCCAGCAGCTCCCTCCGGGACAGGGGTGTTACTGGGGCCAACGTCCTGACTTTC. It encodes CASSSLRDRGVTGANVLTF.

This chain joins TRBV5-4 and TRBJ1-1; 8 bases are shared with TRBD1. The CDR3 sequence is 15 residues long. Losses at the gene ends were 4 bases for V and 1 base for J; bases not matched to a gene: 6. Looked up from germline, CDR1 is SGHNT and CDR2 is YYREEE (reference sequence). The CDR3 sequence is CASSPGQGTNTEAFF. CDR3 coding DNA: TGTGCCAGCAGCCCCGGACAGGGCACGAACACTGAAGCTTTCTTT.

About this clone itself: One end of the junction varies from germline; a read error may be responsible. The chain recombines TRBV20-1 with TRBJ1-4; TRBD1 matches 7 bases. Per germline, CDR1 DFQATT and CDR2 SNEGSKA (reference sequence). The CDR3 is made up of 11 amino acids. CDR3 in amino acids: CSARVGQEERF. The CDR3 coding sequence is TGCAGTGCTAGGGTCGGACAGGAGGAACGTTTT.

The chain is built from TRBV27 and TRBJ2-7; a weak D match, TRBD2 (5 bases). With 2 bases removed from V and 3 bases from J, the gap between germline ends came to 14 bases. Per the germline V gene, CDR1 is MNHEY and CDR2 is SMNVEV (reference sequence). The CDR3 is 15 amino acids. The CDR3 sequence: CASSLSRSGNYEQYF. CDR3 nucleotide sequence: TGTGCCAGCAGTTTAAGCAGGTCCGGGAACTACGAGCAGTACTTC.

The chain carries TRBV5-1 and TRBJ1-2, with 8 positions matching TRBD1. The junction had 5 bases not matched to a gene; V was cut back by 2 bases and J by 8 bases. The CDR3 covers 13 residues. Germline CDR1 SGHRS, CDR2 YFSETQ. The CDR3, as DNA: TGCGCCAGCAGCTTACAGGGGGGAGAGGGCTACACCTTC. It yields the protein CASSLQGGEGYTF.

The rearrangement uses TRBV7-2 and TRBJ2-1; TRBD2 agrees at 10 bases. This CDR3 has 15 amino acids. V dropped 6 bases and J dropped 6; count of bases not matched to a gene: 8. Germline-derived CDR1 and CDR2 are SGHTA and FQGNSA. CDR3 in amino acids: CASRYSGGAANEQFF. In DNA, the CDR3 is TGTGCCAGCAGGTACAGCGGGGGGGCGGCCAATGAGCAGTTCTTC.

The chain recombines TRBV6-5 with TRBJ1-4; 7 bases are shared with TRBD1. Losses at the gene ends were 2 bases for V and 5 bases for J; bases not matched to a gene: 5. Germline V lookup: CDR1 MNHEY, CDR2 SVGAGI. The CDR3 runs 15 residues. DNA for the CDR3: TGTGCCAGCAGTTACAGAGCAGGGGGGAATGAAAAACTGTTTTTT. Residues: CASSYRAGGNEKLFF.

The CDR3 DNA is TGTGCCAGCAGTCATCAGATTGAAGCTTTCTTT. Residues: CASSHQIEAFF. J is TRBJ1-1 and V is TRBV28; no definite D call. The germline V gene encodes CDR1 MDHEN and CDR2 SYDVKM. The length of the CDR3 is 11 residues. The V end lost 5 bases, the J end lost 7 bases, and 8 bases lay between the germline ends. The variable domain in full, with the rest retrieved from reference TRBV28 and TRBJ1-1, is DVKVTQSSRYLVKRTGEKVFLECVQDMDHENMFWYRQDPGLGLRLIYFSYDVKMKEKGDIPEGYSVSREKKERFSLILESASTNQTSMYLCASSHQIEAFFGQGTRLTVV.

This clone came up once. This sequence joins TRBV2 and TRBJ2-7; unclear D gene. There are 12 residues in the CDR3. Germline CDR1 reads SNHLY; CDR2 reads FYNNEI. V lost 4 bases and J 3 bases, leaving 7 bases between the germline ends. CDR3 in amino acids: CASSVLGYEQYF. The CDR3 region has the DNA TGTGCCAGCAGTGTTCTCGGCTACGAGCAGTACTTC. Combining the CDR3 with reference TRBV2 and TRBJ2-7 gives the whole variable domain EPEVTQTPSHQVTQMGQEVILRCVPISNHLYFYWYRQILGQKVEFLVSFYNNEISEKSEIFDDQFSVERPDGSNFTLKIRSTKLEDSAMYFCASSVLGYEQYFGPGTRLTVT.

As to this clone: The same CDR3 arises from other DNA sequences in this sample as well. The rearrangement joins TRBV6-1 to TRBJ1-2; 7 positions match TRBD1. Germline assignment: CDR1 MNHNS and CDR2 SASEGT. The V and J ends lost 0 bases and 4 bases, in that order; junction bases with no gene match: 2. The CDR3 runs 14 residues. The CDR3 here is CASSEAGTAYGYTF. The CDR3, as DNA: TGTGCCAGCAGTGAAGCGGGGACAGCCTATGGCTACACCTTC.

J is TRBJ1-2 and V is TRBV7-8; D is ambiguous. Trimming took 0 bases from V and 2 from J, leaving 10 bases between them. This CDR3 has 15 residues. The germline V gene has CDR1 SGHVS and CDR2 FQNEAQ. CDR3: CASSLASWQNYGYTF. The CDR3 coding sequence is TGTGCCAGCAGCTTAGCCTCCTGGCAAAACTATGGCTACACCTTC.

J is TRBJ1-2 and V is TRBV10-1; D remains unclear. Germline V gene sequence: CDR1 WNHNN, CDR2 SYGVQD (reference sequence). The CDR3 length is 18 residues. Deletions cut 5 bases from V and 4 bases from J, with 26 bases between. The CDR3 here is CASSSRRSGPPLGYGYTF. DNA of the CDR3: TGCGCCAGCAGTTCCCGTCGCTCGGGCCCCCCCCTAGGCTATGGCTACACCTTC.

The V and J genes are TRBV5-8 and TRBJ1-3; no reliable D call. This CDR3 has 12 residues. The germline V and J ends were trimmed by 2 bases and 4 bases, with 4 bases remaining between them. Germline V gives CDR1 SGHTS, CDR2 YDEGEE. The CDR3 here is CASSFYGNTIYF. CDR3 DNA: TGTGCCAGCAGCTTCTACGGAAACACCATATATTTT.

The CDR3 sequence is CASSVGGMNTEAFF. As DNA, the CDR3 is TGTGCCAGCAGCGTCGGGGGTATGAACACTGAAGCTTTCTTT. V and J are TRBV9 and TRBJ1-1; D is possibly TRBD1 (5 bases). V dropped 2 bases and J dropped 0 bases, with 8 bases sitting between them. Per germline, CDR1 SGDLS and CDR2 YYNGEE. CDR3 length: 14 residues.

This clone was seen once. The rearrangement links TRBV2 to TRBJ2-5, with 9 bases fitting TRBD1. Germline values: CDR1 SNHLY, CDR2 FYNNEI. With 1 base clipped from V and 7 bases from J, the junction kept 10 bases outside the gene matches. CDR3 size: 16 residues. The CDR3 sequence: CASSEGSRTGVATQYF. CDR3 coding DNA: TGTGCCAGCAGTGAAGGGTCGAGGACAGGGGTGGCGACCCAGTACTTC.